The rows below give T cell receptor beta chains drawn from one sample of a study of control samples from healthy donors and cancer patients. TCRdb keeps only in-frame clones here, not all; method: immunoSEQ multiplex PCR. The sample comprises 200,000 to 250,000 clones, about 95% of which are singletons, and approximately 1.4% rests with the top ten. Input material: blood. The receptor source for this set is a man aged 45-60 years in good health. The CDR3 runs from the conserved cysteine through the conserved F or W.

TRBJ2-5,TRBV6-4,16,CASSPGLTPFRETQYF
TRBJ1-1,TRBV19,16,CASRDPPGRPNTEAFF
TRBJ1-5,TRBV2,12,CASSVTRQPQHF
TRBJ2-1,TRBV5-5,12,CASSLEGQLQFF
TRBJ2-1,TRBV3-1/TRBV3-2,15,CASSQAGGGGNEQFF
TRBJ2-5,TRBV5-1,14,CASSSTGGLETQYF
TRBJ2-1,TRBV28,15,CASSLGGALYNEQFF
TRBJ1-4,TRBV5-6,19,CASSFRWTSWTELNEKLFF
TRBJ2-2,TRBV7-2,15,CASRLGGAGTGELFF
TRBJ2-5,TRBV28,14,CASSRGGGEETQYF
TRBJ1-1,TRBV5-4,13,CASSFPQSTEAFF
TRBJ1-1,TRBV30,13,CAWSVQGSGEAFF
TRBJ1-1,TRBV10-1,14,CASSEAASALGAFF
TRBJ1-2,TRBV5-1,17,CASSNSDRGQINYGYTF
TRBJ1-5,TRBV24-1,13,CATSAGYNQPQHF
TRBJ1-2,TRBV5-8,15,CASSRTGTGFYGYTF
TRBJ2-5,TRBV25-1,14,CASSEQGARETQYF
TRBJ2-5,TRBV5-6,14,CASSSRTGRETQYF
TRBJ1-5,TRBV6-6,13,CASSGYRDQPQHF
TRBJ1-1,TRBV5-1,14,CASSLAGTGTEAFF
TRBJ1-1,TRBV12-2,17,CASRFPARGTANTEAFF
TRBJ2-1,TRBV11-2,18,CASTINLVAGTSYNEQFF
TRBJ2-2,TRBV7-3,18,CASSRSVPNELNTGELFF
TRBJ2-7,TRBV18,12,CASSPGIYEQYF